One sample yielded the 22 T cell receptor beta chains listed below, sequenced in a study of regulatory T cells. Study-wide points: In CD3G-deficient patients, conventional CD4+ T cells were enriched for hydrophobic CDR3 residues at positions 6 and 7.

Primers: 52 TRBV forward and 13 TRBJ reverse. Some clones are missing from TCRdb's copy, which holds only in-frame ones; the method was immunoSEQ multiplex PCR. The data show more than 25,000 clones, around 90% seen once. No antigen has been identified for these receptors. The sample comprised conventional CD4+ T cells sorted from blood. These receptors came from a young adult with CD3G deficiency.

The chain joins TRBV5-1 to TRBJ1-4; D is ambiguous. Trimming left V 5 bases short and J 13 bases short, with 18 bases between. The CDR3 runs to 13 residues. CDR1 SGHRS and CDR2 YFSETQ come from the germline V gene. In nucleotides, the CDR3 is TGCGCCAGCAGATCTACCGGCACCCCTGGACTGTTTTTT. This translates into CASRSTGTPGLFF.

The rearrangement links TRBV6-1 to TRBJ2-3; D not resolved. Trimming shortened V by 3 bases and J by 4 bases, and 11 bases separated the two germline ends. CDR1 and CDR2 (germline): MNHNS, SASEGT. This CDR3 has 14 amino acids. The CDR3 loop reads CASSEGSLSDTQYF. DNA for the CDR3: TGTGCCAGCAGTGAGGGATCCCTTTCAGATACGCAGTATTTT.

The chain recombines TRBV21-1 with TRBJ1-4. TRBV21-1 is recorded as a pseudogene. The CDR3 consists of 15 residues. Here the CDR3 reads CASSGQGRSSEKLFF. In nucleotides, the CDR3 is TGTGCCAGCAGCGGCCAAGGACGCTCGAGTGAAAAACTGTTTTTT.

This clone was observed a single time. The V and J genes are TRBV7-9 and TRBJ1-1, with D possibly TRBD1 on 6 matching bases. This CDR3 is 13 amino acids long. Germline-derived CDR1 and CDR2 are SEHNR and FQNEAQ (reference sequence). The ends were cut back, 6 bases at V and 1 base at J, with 9 bases in the middle. The CDR3 spells CASSTGPNTEAFF. The CDR3 DNA is TGTGCCAGCAGTACAGGGCCGAACACTGAAGCTTTCTTT.

The chain has TRBV18 and TRBJ1-2; D is uncertain. Germline CDR1 reads KGHSH; CDR2 reads LQKENI. V was cut by 3 bases and J by 3 bases, with 8 bases left in between. CDR3 size: 13 residues. In DNA form, the CDR3 reads TGTGCCAGCTCACCTGGGGATGACTATGGCTACACCTTC. Protein product: CASSPGDDYGYTF.

V is TRBV21-1 and J is TRBJ1-1. TRBV21-1 is a pseudogene segment. The CDR3 has 16 amino acids. As DNA, the CDR3 is TGTGCCAGCAGCAAAGAATTGAGGAGGGGTCCCCGGGAAGCTTTCTTT. Translated: CASSKELRRGPREAFF.

This clone appeared a single time. The chain recombines TRBV28 with TRBJ2-7; D might be TRBD1 (5 bases). CDR1 is MDHEN and CDR2 is SYDVKM in the germline V gene. The CDR3 loop spans 14 amino acids. With 4 bases removed from V and 2 bases from J, the gap between germline ends came to 12 bases. CDR3 DNA: TGTGCCAGCAGTTCCGGGCAGGGTACCTACGAGCAGTACTTC. Protein: CASSSGQGTYEQYF. The variable domain in full, completed from reference TRBV28 and TRBJ2-7, reads DVKVTQSSRYLVKRTGEKVFLECVQDMDHENMFWYRQDPGLGLRLIYFSYDVKMKEKGDIPEGYSVSREKKERFSLILESASTNQTSMYLCASSSGQGTYEQYFGPGTRLTVT.

The chain combines TRBV28 with TRBJ2-7; possible D gene TRBD1, 6 bases. The length of the CDR3 is 12 residues. Germline lookup yields CDR1 MDHEN and CDR2 SYDVKM. The germline V and J ends were trimmed by 11 bases and 4 bases, with 15 bases remaining between them. The DNA of the CDR3 is TGTGCCTGCCCAGGGGCCCTATACGAGCAGTACGTC. Translated: CACPGALYEQYV.

This chain connects TRBV7-9 to TRBJ2-5, with 8 nucleotides matching TRBD2. V lost 0 bases and J lost 4; bases outside the gene matches: 4. From germline, CDR1 is SEHNR and CDR2 FQNEAQ (reference sequence). This CDR3 contains 15 residues. The CDR3 sequence is CASSLASGTRETQYF. CDR3 sequence (DNA): TGTGCCAGCAGCTTAGCGTCCGGGACTAGAGAGACCCAGTACTTC.

This chain joins TRBV5-1 and TRBJ2-3; D is ambiguous. V shed 0 bases and J shed 2 bases, with 10 bases lying between them. Germline V lookup: CDR1 SGHRS, CDR2 YFSETQ. CDR3 length: 15 amino acids. CDR3 DNA sequence: TGCGCCAGCAGCTTGGGGCTCGTGGACACAGATACGCAGTATTTT. This translates into CASSLGLVDTDTQYF.

This chain uses TRBV28 with TRBJ2-4, with no clear D. CDR3 length equals 16 residues. Germline CDR1 and CDR2: MDHEN and SYDVKM. V lost 4 bases and J 10 bases, leaving 23 bases between the germline ends. Here the CDR3 reads CASSSSPYSRRGIQYF. In DNA, the CDR3 is TGTGCCAGCAGTTCCTCCCCTTATAGCCGCCGAGGAATTCAGTACTTC.

The chain recombines TRBV9 with TRBJ1-1; the D gene is possibly TRBD1 (5 bases). Germline V gives CDR1 SGDLS, CDR2 YYNGEE. With 4 bases removed from V and 1 base from J, the gap between germline ends came to 11 bases. The CDR3 covers 14 residues. CDR3 nucleotides: TGTGCCAGCAGCACGCACGGACAGAACACTGAAGCTTTCTTT. It is translated as CASSTHGQNTEAFF.

The rearrangement joins TRBV6-6 to TRBJ1-2; the D gene is possibly TRBD1 (6 bases). From germline, CDR1 is MNHNY and CDR2 SVGAGI (reference sequence). Trimming cost V 5 bases and J 4 bases, with 14 bases left between them. CDR3 size: 14 residues. The chain's CDR3 is CASSRQVSPYGYTF. The DNA for the CDR3 is TGTGCCAGCAGTCGACAGGTTTCCCCCTATGGCTACACCTTC.

The genes are TRBV19 and TRBJ2-2; 11 bases fit TRBD1. Germline V CDR1 and CDR2: LNHDA, SQIVND (reference sequence). The CDR3 spans 16 residues. The V gene end was trimmed by 5 bases and the J gene end by 5 bases; junction bases not matched to a gene: 7. The CDR3 region is CASSPGQGAVTGELFF. In DNA, the CDR3 is TGTGCCAGTAGTCCAGGACAGGGGGCAGTAACCGGGGAGCTGTTTTTT. The full variable domain, rest sourced from reference TRBV19 and TRBJ2-2, is DGGITQSPKYLFRKEGQNVTLSCEQNLNHDAMYWYRQDPGQGLRLIYYSQIVNDFQKGDIAEGYSVSREKKESFPLTVTSAQKNPTAFYLCASSPGQGAVTGELFFGEGSRLTVL.

The chain combines TRBV23-1 with TRBJ1-5; D uncertain. TRBV23-1 is an open reading frame whose function is uncertain. V was trimmed by 7 bases and J by 7 bases, leaving 11 bases between them. This CDR3 has 12 amino acids. In nucleotides, the CDR3 is TGCGCCAGCAATAGGGCGAGGCAGCCCCAGCATTTT. Translating it yields CASNRARQPQHF.

Only one count was recorded for this clone. This chain links TRBV2 with TRBJ2-7; TRBD1 or TRBD2 may be the D gene (5 bases each). Trimming pared 6 bases from V and 9 bases from J, leaving 12 bases between. This CDR3 has 11 amino acids. Germline V gene sequence: CDR1 SNHLY, CDR2 FYNNEI. CDR3 nucleotide sequence: TGTGCCAGCAGGGGACCTGCAGGGCAGTACTTC. It translates to CASRGPAGQYF. The whole variable domain, filled in from reference TRBV2 and TRBJ2-7, reads EPEVTQTPSHQVTQMGQEVILRCVPISNHLYFYWYRQILGQKVEFLVSFYNNEISEKSEIFDDQFSVERPDGSNFTLKIRSTKLEDSAMYFCASRGPAGQYFGPGTRLTVT.

Here the CDR3 DNA reads TGTGCCAGCAGTGAACGCCGCGAGCAGTACTTC. Translation gives CASSERREQYF. V gene TRBV6-1 combines with J gene TRBJ2-7, with unresolved D. Trimming pared 2 bases from V and 6 bases from J, leaving 5 bases between. CDR3 length: 11 amino acids. Germline CDR1 MNHNS, CDR2 SASEGT.

The V and J genes are TRBV5-8 and TRBJ1-1; no clear D gene. CDR3 length equals 13 residues. V lost 5 bases and J lost 4, with 12 bases in between. The germline V gene has CDR1 SGHTS and CDR2 YDEGEE. The CDR3 protein is CASSRWRGTEAFF. The CDR3 DNA reads TGTGCCAGCAGTCGGTGGCGGGGCACTGAAGCTTTCTTT.

The chain joins TRBV27 to TRBJ2-1; unclear D gene. Per germline, CDR1 MNHEY and CDR2 SMNVEV (reference sequence). The CDR3 extends over 13 amino acids. Trimming cost V 1 base and J 10 bases, with 11 bases left between them. CDR3 sequence reads: CASSLFQAGEQFF. The CDR3 nucleotides read TGTGCCAGCAGTTTATTCCAAGCTGGAGAGCAGTTCTTC.

The rearrangement links TRBV19 to TRBJ2-2; D gene ambiguous. The CDR3 length is 14 residues. Trimming took off 3 bases at V and 4 bases at J, with 9 bases between the two ends. Germline lookup yields CDR1 LNHDA and CDR2 SQIVND (reference sequence). The CDR3 region is CASSISHSTGELFF. Written as DNA, the CDR3 is TGTGCCAGTAGTATTTCCCACTCCACCGGGGAGCTGTTTTTT.

The chain has TRBV30 and TRBJ1-3; the D is unclear. Germline V gives CDR1 GTSNPN, CDR2 SVGIG (reference sequence). This CDR3 has 12 residues. V gave up 0 bases and J gave up 3 bases, with 3 bases separating them. CDR3: CAWSVSGNTIYF. The CDR3 DNA reads TGTGCCTGGAGTGTCAGTGGAAACACCATATATTTT.

This chain joins TRBV5-1 and TRBJ2-2, with D unresolved. The V end lost 4 bases, the J end lost 3 bases, and 19 bases lay between the germline ends. The CDR3 contains 17 residues. Germline V gene sequence: CDR1 SGHRS, CDR2 YFSETQ. CDR3 region: CASSPGSGRGDTGELFF. CDR3 nucleotide sequence: TGCGCCAGCAGCCCTGGCTCGGGCCGTGGGGACACCGGGGAGCTGTTTTTT. The full variable domain, in which reference TRBV5-1 and TRBJ2-2 provide the parts outside the CDR3, is KAGVTQTPRYLIKTRGQQVTLSCSPISGHRSVSWYQQTPGQGLQFLFEYFSETQRNKGNFPGRFSGRQFSNSRSEMNVSTLELGDSALYLCASSPGSGRGDTGELFFGEGSRLTVL.